This T cell receptor beta chain originates from a study of T cell changes during pregnancy in multiple sclerosis. V lost 5 bases and J 10 bases, leaving 17 bases between the germline ends. This CDR3 has 14 residues. CDR1 and CDR2 (germline): SEHNR, FQNEAQ (reference sequence). Produced via immunoSEQ multiplex PCR; TCRdb's table is partial and in-frame only. Among about 70,000 clones listed, over 80% were seen once. This sequence originates from a female donor in good health, enrolled as a control in a pregnancy study. The chain has TRBV7-9 and TRBJ1-4, with a tentative D call TRBD1 (6 bases). Sequencing was performed on CD8+ T cells from peripheral blood mononuclear cells, taken in the third trimester of pregnancy. The CDR3 DNA reads TGTGCCAGCAGCCACCGGGACAAACGAGGAAAACTGTTTTTT. It specifies CASSHRDKRGKLFF.